A selection of T cell receptor beta chains follows, all from one sample in a study of T cells after posttransplantation cyclophosphamide. Clones were sequenced by immunoSEQ multiplex PCR, and TCRdb holds only the in-frame ones, with some missing. This repertoire shows under 20,000 clones, around 70% found once; its top ten account for around 25%. The sample here was PBMCs, taken after an allogeneic stem cell transplant with post-transplant cyclophosphamide. The receptors were gathered from a male patient in his 30s who received an allogeneic stem cell transplant from a related donor, was CMV-positive, and had acute GVHD only. Some T cells may possibly be graft donor cells. The CDR3 runs from the conserved cysteine through the conserved F or W. A D gene is named only where the DNA matches it firmly. Size is omitted from some rows. Given values are once, few, many or a class for expanded clones.

j_call,v_call,d_call,clone_size,cdr3_aa,cdr3_nt
TRBJ1-6,TRBV19,.,once,CASSIHLNYNSPLHF,TGTGCCAGTAGTATACACCTAAATTATAATTCACCCCTCCACTTT
TRBJ2-1,TRBV9,TRBD2,.,CASSPRLAGYNEQFF,TGTGCCAGCAGCCCCCGACTAGCGGGCTACAATGAGCAGTTCTTC
TRBJ1-1,TRBV6-6,.,.,CASSPTSGGTEAFF,TGTGCCAGCAGTCCAACCTCGGGAGGCACTGAAGCTTTCTTT
TRBJ1-2,TRBV28,.,.,CASSQGSNYGYTF,TGTGCCAGCAGTCAGGGCTCTAACTATGGCTACACCTTC
TRBJ1-2,TRBV20-1,.,.,CSARRDYGYTF,TGCAGTGCTAGACGGGACTATGGCTACACCTTC
TRBJ1-1,TRBV6-5,.,.,CASSRNTEAFF,TGTGCCAGCTCTCGTAACACTGAAGCTTTCTTT
TRBJ2-3,TRBV9,TRBD2,.,CASSPGLGTDTQYF,TGTGCCAGCAGCCCGGGACTAGGCACAGATACGCAGTATTTT
TRBJ2-3,TRBV4-1,TRBD2,.,CASSQDPGLAEVTDTQYF,TGCGCCAGCAGCCAAGATCCCGGACTAGCGGAAGTCACAGATACGCAGTATTTT
TRBJ1-4,TRBV7-2,TRBD1,.,CASSQGTGEALEGKLFF,TGTGCCAGCAGCCAAGGAACAGGGGAAGCCCTTGAAGGGAAACTGTTTTTT
TRBJ2-7,TRBV28,.,.,CASRGQYEQYF,TGTGCCAGCAGAGGACAGTACGAGCAGTACTTC
TRBJ2-7,TRBV11-2,TRBD2,.,CASSLVASGGAEQYF,TGTGCCAGCAGCTTAGTAGCCAGCGGGGGGGCTGAGCAGTACTTC
TRBJ2-7,TRBV9,.,.,CASSLNEYEQYF,TGTGCCAGCAGTTTGAACGAGTACGAGCAGTACTTC
TRBJ2-7,TRBV4-1,TRBD1,.,CASSQDSGTGGYEQYF,TGCGCCAGCAGCCAAGATTCCGGGACAGGAGGATACGAGCAGTACTTC
TRBJ2-1,TRBV4-1,TRBD2,.,CASTFRGGRYNEQFF,TGCGCCAGTACGTTCCGGGGGGGCCGATACAATGAGCAGTTCTTC
TRBJ1-6,TRBV19,.,.,CASSSRASYNSPLHF,TGTGCCAGTAGTTCGCGGGCCTCCTATAATTCACCCCTCCACTTT
TRBJ1-1,TRBV7-8,TRBD1,.,CASSLGGQRITEAFF,TGTGCCAGCAGCTTAGGGGGACAGAGGATCACTGAAGCTTTCTTT
TRBJ1-6,TRBV5-1,TRBD1,.,CASSLGQGANSPLHF,TGCGCCAGCAGCTTGGGCCAGGGGGCGAATTCACCCCTCCACTTT
TRBJ2-3,TRBV7-2,TRBD2,.,CASSVTAGGLGAQYF,TGTGCCAGCAGCGTAACAGCGGGGGGGCTCGGGGCGCAGTATTTT
TRBJ2-7,TRBV4-3,.,once,CASSQEGGTYEQYF,TGCGCCAGCAGCCAAGAAGGGGGTACCTACGAGCAGTACTTC
TRBJ2-7,TRBV27,.,.,CASSLWGVAGYEQYF,TGTGCCAGCAGTTTATGGGGGGTCGCTGGATACGAGCAGTACTTC
TRBJ2-3,TRBV19,.,few,CASTAGWGVDTQYF,TGTGCCAGTACGGCCGGCTGGGGGGTTGATACGCAGTATTTT
TRBJ2-5,TRBV15,.,.,CATSRDLGGTQYF,TGTGCCACCAGCAGAGATTTGGGGGGGACCCAGTACTTC
TRBJ1-1,TRBV11-1,TRBD1,.,CASSRDREESFF,TGTGCCAGCAGCCGTGACAGGGAGGAATCTTTCTTT
TRBJ1-2,TRBV10-3,.,.,CAISEGNYGYTF,TGTGCCATCAGTGAGGGCAACTATGGCTACACCTTC
TRBJ1-3,TRBV13,TRBD1,.,CASSLLGQRTIYF,TGTGCCAGCAGCTTACTGGGACAGCGCACCATATATTTT
TRBJ2-7,TRBV5-4,TRBD1,.,CASSLNRGTGTYEQYF,TGTGCCAGCAGCTTGAATCGCGGGACAGGGACCTACGAGCAGTACTTC
TRBJ1-1,TRBV5-1,TRBD1,.,CASSGYRTGWTEAFF,TGCGCCAGCAGCGGTTACAGGACAGGGTGGACTGAAGCTTTCTTT
TRBJ1-3,TRBV30,.,once,CAWTVSGNTIYF,TGTGCCTGGACCGTCTCTGGAAACACCATATATTTT
TRBJ1-2,TRBV6-5,TRBD1,.,CASREGQLNYGYTF,TGTGCCAGCAGGGAGGGACAGCTGAACTATGGCTACACCTTC
TRBJ1-4,TRBV6-4,.,.,CARSWGSNNEKLFF,TGTGCCAGGAGTTGGGGCAGCAATAATGAAAAACTGTTTTTT